These 21 T cell receptor beta chains originate from one sample sequenced in a study of shared T cell receptors in the human thymus (dated by TCRdb to the early 2020s). The method behind the library was the immunoSEQ multiplex PCR assay. The source is immuneACCESS, and TCRdb retained only in-frame sequences with V and J called. Part of the clones is not carried over; for the studies checked, unresolved V genes explain less than half of this, and the remainder is unexplained. This sample lists hundreds of thousands of clones; approximately 87% were detected once. Clones ranked in the top ten supply under 0.01% of the sample. These data were likewise used in another study, on human thymus T cells.

Sequencing was carried out using thymocytes. The source of these receptors is a boy in the first two years of life with a congenital heart defect. Donor details come from another sample of the same person, matched by shared clones.

V usage is TRBV4-2 and J usage is TRBJ2-3; 7 bases align to TRBD1. Germline CDR1 and CDR2: LGHNA and YNFKEQ. The CDR3 runs 15 residues. V lost 2 bases to trimming and J lost 1 base; unmatched junction nucleotides: 3. Here the CDR3 DNA reads TGTGCCAGCAGCCAATCCGGACAGGGCACAGATACGCAGTATTTT. It is translated as CASSQSGQGTDTQYF.

This chain joins TRBV4-1 and TRBJ2-2; D perhaps matches TRBD1 (5 bases). Germline CDR1 MGHRA, CDR2 YSYEKL. The CDR3 length is 16 residues. The V gene lost 1 base and the J gene lost 3 bases, with 12 bases spanning the gap. As DNA, the CDR3 is TGCGCCAGCAGCCAAGTACCAGGGAAGGACACCGGGGAGCTGTTTTTT. The encoded protein is CASSQVPGKDTGELFF.

The V call is TRBV5-1, the J call TRBJ2-1, with TRBD2 identical over 11 bases. The junction had 5 bases not matched to a gene; V was cut back by 4 bases and J by 2 bases. Germline V CDR1 and CDR2: SGHRS, YFSETQ. This CDR3 has 16 residues. This chain's CDR3 is CASSELAGGTYNEQFF. CDR3 bases: TGCGCCAGCAGCGAATTAGCGGGAGGGACCTACAATGAGCAGTTCTTC.

The J gene is TRBJ1-5, the V gene TRBV4-3; D unclear. CDR3 length equals 15 residues. V lost 1 base and J lost 2, with 9 bases in between. Germline V gene data show CDR1 as LGHNA and CDR2 as YSLEER. CDR3 DNA: TGCGCCAGCAGCCAAGCCCGAAGCCGCAATCAGCCCCAGCATTTT. Its protein product is CASSQARSRNQPQHF.

For this clone: The sample holds other DNA sequences that translate to the same CDR3. The chain links TRBV27 to TRBJ2-7; TRBD2 is a possible D gene (5 bases). CDR1 is MNHEY, CDR2 SMNVEV, per germline (reference sequence). Trimming left V 3 bases short and J 0 bases short, with 6 bases between. The CDR3 covers 13 residues. This CDR3 reads CASSLDSSYEQYF. In nucleotides, the CDR3 is TGTGCCAGCAGTTTGGACTCCTCCTACGAGCAGTACTTC.

J is TRBJ2-7 and V is TRBV27; D is unclear. V lost 5 bases and J lost 5, with 7 bases in between. CDR1 is MNHEY and CDR2 is SMNVEV in the germline V gene (reference sequence). The CDR3 sequence is 11 residues long. The CDR3 nucleotides read TGTGCCAGCAGTCTTCGGGACGAGCAGTACTTC. Protein sequence: CASSLRDEQYF.

The rearrangement joins TRBV7-8 to TRBJ1-1; 7 nucleotides align to TRBD1. Germline CDR1 reads SGHVS; CDR2 reads FQNEAQ. This CDR3 is built from 14 residues. The V and J ends lost 5 bases and 4 bases, in that order; junction bases with no gene match: 7. The CDR3 here is CASSPRQGRTEAFF. DNA for the CDR3: TGTGCCAGCAGCCCAAGACAGGGCCGCACTGAAGCTTTCTTT.

Notes on this clone: The junction shows a germline mismatch at one end, possibly a read error. This chain uses TRBV29-1 with TRBJ2-3; 7 nucleotides line up with TRBD2. The germline gives CDR1 SQVTM, CDR2 ANQGSEA. This CDR3 comprises 14 residues. CDR3 DNA sequence: TGCAGCGTTGATAAGCGGGGCTGTACAGGTACGCAGTATTTT. It specifies CSVDKRGCTGTQYF.

The genes are TRBV7-2 and TRBJ2-5; D gene uncertain. CDR1 and CDR2 (germline): SGHTA, FQGNSA. V was cut by 3 bases and J by 5 bases, with 13 bases left in between. The CDR3 totals 14 residues. CDR3 DNA sequence: TGTGCCAGCAGCTTCCCGGAGAGTTGGGAGACCCAGTACTTC. Translation: CASSFPESWETQYF.

V gene TRBV10-2 combines with J gene TRBJ2-1; D is unresolved. V shed 2 bases and J shed 6 bases, with 8 bases lying between them. Per germline, CDR1 WSHSY and CDR2 SAAADI. This CDR3 contains 13 residues. In DNA form, the CDR3 reads TGCGCCAGCAGTGAGCAGGAATCCAATGAGCAGTTCTTC. Its protein is CASSEQESNEQFF.

The chain is built from TRBV5-6 and TRBJ1-4; D remains unclear. Trimming took off 4 bases at V and 5 bases at J, with 15 bases between the two ends. Germline CDR1 reads SGHDT; CDR2 reads YYEEEE. The CDR3 is 15 residues long. This chain's CDR3 is CASSPAASANEKLFF. DNA for the CDR3: TGTGCCAGCAGCCCAGCAGCGTCCGCCAATGAAAAACTGTTTTTT.

The chain has TRBV6-1 and TRBJ2-7, with 11 bases that match TRBD1. This CDR3 is built from 15 residues. The germline gives CDR1 MNHNS, CDR2 SASEGT. V lost 6 bases to trimming and J lost 4 bases; unmatched junction nucleotides: 8. The CDR3 here is CASRGGTGGRYEQYF. The CDR3 region has the DNA TGTGCCAGCAGAGGCGGGACAGGGGGTAGGTACGAGCAGTACTTC.

For the CDR3, the DNA is TGTGCCAGTAGTACCCACCTCATAGCGGGAACTAGCACAGATACGCAGTATTTT. Translation gives CASSTHLIAGTSTDTQYF. V is TRBV19 and J is TRBJ2-3; 8 bases map to TRBD2. Germline assignment: CDR1 LNHDA and CDR2 SQIVND (reference sequence). The CDR3 consists of 18 residues. The V gene end was trimmed by 4 bases and the J gene end by 0 bases; junction bases not matched to a gene: 12. The variable domain in full, completed from reference TRBV19 and TRBJ2-3, reads DGGITQSPKYLFRKEGQNVTLSCEQNLNHDAMYWYRQDPGQGLRLIYYSQIVNDFQKGDIAEGYSVSREKKESFPLTVTSAQKNPTAFYLCASSTHLIAGTSTDTQYFGPGTRLTVL.

This clone was seen more than once but under ten times. The chain carries TRBV4-3 and TRBJ1-3; TRBD1 aligns across 8 bases. V lost 0 bases and J lost 5; bases outside the gene matches: 6. Germline lookup yields CDR1 LGHNA and CDR2 YSLEER. This CDR3 region has 16 residues. CDR3 nucleotides: TGCGCCAGCAGCCAAGATAAAGGACAGGGAAGAAACACCATATATTTT. It codes for CASSQDKGQGRNTIYF.

This clone was observed once. The V and J genes are TRBV6-5 and TRBJ2-7; 8 bases are shared with TRBD2. V gave up 10 bases and J gave up 6 bases; unmatched junction bases: 11. CDR1 is MNHEY, CDR2 SVGAGI, per germline. This CDR3 has 13 residues. The CDR3 loop is CATSGTRIFEQYF. For the CDR3, the DNA is TGTGCCACCTCCGGGACTAGGATTTTCGAGCAGTACTTC.

The chain combines TRBV19 with TRBJ1-1; D gene ambiguous. Germline V gene sequence: CDR1 LNHDA, CDR2 SQIVND (reference sequence). V was pared by 7 bases and J by 3 bases, with 33 bases between. This CDR3 spans 20 amino acids. The CDR3 protein is CASMRLSPPYHPLSHTEAFF. DNA for the CDR3: TGTGCCAGTATGCGCCTCTCTCCGCCCTATCACCCCCTCTCCCACACTGAAGCTTTCTTT.

The chain combines TRBV2 with TRBJ2-7; D gene unclear. V was clipped by 8 bases and J by 4 bases, with 9 bases between them. Germline V gene sequence: CDR1 SNHLY, CDR2 FYNNEI. The CDR3 covers 11 residues. This chain's CDR3 is CASPPEYEQYF. DNA for the CDR3: TGTGCCAGCCCCCCTGAGTACGAGCAGTACTTC.

This sequence joins TRBV5-1 and TRBJ1-1, with 8 nucleotides matching TRBD1. The CDR3 has 16 amino acids. The germline CDR1 and CDR2 sequences are SGHRS and YFSETQ. Trimming removed 4 bases from V and 1 base from J; junction bases left unmatched: 9. The CDR3 DNA reads as TGCGCCAGCAGCGCAAGACAGGGGAGGTGGAACACTGAAGCTTTCTTT. Translated: CASSARQGRWNTEAFF.

The chain is built from TRBV13 and TRBJ2-1; 9 bases agree with TRBD2. The CDR3 contains 17 residues. The germline V gene encodes CDR1 PRHDT and CDR2 FYEKMQ (reference sequence). With 0 bases clipped from V and 4 bases from J, the junction kept 7 bases outside the gene matches. The CDR3 DNA sequence: TGTGCCAGCAGCTTAGGCCTTGGGACTAGCCTATACAATGAGCAGTTCTTC. Translating gives CASSLGLGTSLYNEQFF.

The chain carries TRBV6-1 and TRBJ1-5; the D gene is possibly TRBD1 (5 bases). This CDR3 has 13 amino acids. Trimming cost V 6 bases and J 2 bases, with 8 bases left between them. Germline CDR1 is MNHNS and CDR2 is SASEGT. CDR3 in DNA: TGTGCCAGCAGGGGGGGTGGCAATCAGCCCCAGCATTTT. It is translated as CASRGGGNQPQHF.

The chain links TRBV15 to TRBJ1-2; D gene uncertain. Germline lookup yields CDR1 LNHNV and CDR2 YYDKDF (reference sequence). The CDR3 extends over 15 amino acids. The V end was cut by 4 bases, the J end by 0 bases, with 12 bases between. The CDR3 DNA sequence: TGTGCCACCAGCACTTACAAATCCGCTAACTATGGCTACACCTTC. Translating it yields CATSTYKSANYGYTF.